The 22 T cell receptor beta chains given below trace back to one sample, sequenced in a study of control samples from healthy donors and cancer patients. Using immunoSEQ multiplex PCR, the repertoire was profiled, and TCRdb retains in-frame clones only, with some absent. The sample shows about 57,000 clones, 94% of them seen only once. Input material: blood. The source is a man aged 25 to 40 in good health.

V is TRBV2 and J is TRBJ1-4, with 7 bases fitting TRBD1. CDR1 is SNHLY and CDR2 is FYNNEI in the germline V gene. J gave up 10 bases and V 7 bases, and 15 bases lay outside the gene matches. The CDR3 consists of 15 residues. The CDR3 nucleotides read TGTGCCAGCACCTTCCGGGGGACAGCCGCCGGAAAACTGTTTTTT. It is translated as CASTFRGTAAGKLFF.

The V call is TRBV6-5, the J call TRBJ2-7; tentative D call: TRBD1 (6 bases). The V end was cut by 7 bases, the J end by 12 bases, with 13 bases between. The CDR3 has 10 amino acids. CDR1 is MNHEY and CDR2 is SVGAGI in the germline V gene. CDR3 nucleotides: TGTGCCAGCACATCCGGGACACCGTACTTC. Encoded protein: CASTSGTPYF.

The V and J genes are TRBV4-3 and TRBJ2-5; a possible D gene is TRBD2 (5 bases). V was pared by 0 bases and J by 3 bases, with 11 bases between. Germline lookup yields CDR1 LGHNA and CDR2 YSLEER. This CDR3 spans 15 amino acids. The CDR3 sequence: CASSQEGSREETQYF. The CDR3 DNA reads TGCGCCAGCAGCCAAGAGGGCTCGAGGGAAGAGACCCAGTACTTC.

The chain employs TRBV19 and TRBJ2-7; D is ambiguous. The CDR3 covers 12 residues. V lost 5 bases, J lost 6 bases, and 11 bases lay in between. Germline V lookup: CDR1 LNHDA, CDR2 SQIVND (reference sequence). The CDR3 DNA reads TGTGCCAGTAGTGTTCGTGATGGCGAGCAGTACTTC. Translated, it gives CASSVRDGEQYF.

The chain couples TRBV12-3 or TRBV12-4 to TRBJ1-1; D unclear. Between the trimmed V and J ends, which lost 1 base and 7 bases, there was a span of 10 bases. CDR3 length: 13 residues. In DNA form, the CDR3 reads TGTGCCAGCAGTTTAGGGCAGAGGTATGAAGCTTTCTTT. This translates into CASSLGQRYEAFF.

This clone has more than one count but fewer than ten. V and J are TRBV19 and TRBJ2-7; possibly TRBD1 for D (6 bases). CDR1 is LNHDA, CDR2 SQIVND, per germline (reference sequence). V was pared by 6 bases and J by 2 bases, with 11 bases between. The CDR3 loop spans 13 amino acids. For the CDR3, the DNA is TGTGCCAGTAGCCTCGGGACACCCTACGAGCAGTACTTC. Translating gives CASSLGTPYEQYF.

The CDR3 is CAWREGSSYEQYF. DNA of the CDR3: TGTGCCTGGAGGGAGGGCAGCTCCTACGAGCAGTACTTC. This chain uses TRBV30 with TRBJ2-7, with D possibly matching TRBD2 (6 bases). The CDR3 is made up of 13 amino acids. Germline assignment: CDR1 GTSNPN and CDR2 SVGIG (reference sequence). V shed 3 bases and J shed 0 bases, with 9 bases lying between them.

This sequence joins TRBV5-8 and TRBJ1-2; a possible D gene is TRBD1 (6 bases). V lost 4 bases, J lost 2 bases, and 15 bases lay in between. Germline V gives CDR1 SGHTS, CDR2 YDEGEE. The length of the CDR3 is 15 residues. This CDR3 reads CASSLRTGTNYGYTF. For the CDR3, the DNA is TGTGCCAGCAGCCTTCGAACCGGGACAAACTATGGCTACACCTTC.

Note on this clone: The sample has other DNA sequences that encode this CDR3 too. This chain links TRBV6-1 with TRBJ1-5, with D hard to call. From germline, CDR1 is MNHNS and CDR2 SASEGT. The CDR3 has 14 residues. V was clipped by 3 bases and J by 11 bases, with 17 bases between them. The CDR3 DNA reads TGTGCCAGCAGTGAGACCCGATCACCTGGGTCCCAGCATTTT. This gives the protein CASSETRSPGSQHF.

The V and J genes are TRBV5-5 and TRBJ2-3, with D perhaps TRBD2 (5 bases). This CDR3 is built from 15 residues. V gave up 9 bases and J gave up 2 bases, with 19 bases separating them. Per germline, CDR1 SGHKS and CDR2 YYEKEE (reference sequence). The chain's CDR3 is CATTGEGYNTDTQYF. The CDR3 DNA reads TGTGCCACCACCGGGGAAGGCTATAACACAGATACGCAGTATTTT.

The CDR3 loop reads CASSYGTGDEQFF. The CDR3, as DNA: TGTGCCAGCAGCTATGGGACAGGGGATGAGCAGTTCTTC. V and J are TRBV5-6 and TRBJ2-1; TRBD1 matches 10 bases. CDR1 is SGHDT, CDR2 YYEEEE, per germline. The CDR3 spans 13 residues. V gave up 3 bases and J gave up 8 bases; unmatched junction bases: 2. Combining the CDR3 with reference TRBV5-6 and TRBJ2-1 gives the whole variable domain DAGVTQSPTHLIKTRGQQVTLRCSPKSGHDTVSWYQQALGQGPQFIFQYYEEEERQRGNFPDRFSGHQFPNYSSELNVNALLLGDSALYLCASSYGTGDEQFFGPGTRLTVL.

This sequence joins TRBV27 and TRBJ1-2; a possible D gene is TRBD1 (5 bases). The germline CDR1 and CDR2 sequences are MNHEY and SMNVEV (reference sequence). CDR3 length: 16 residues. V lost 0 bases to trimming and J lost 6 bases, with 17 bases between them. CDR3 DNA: TGTGCCAGCAGTTTATCATGGGGGGTATTTACGAATGGCTACACCTTC. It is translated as CASSLSWGVFTNGYTF.

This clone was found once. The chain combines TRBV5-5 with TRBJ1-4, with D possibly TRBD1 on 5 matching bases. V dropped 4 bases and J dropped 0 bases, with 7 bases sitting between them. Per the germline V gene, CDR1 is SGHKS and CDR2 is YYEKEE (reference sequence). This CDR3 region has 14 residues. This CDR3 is CASSKTATNEKLFF. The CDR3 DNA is TGTGCCAGCAGCAAGACAGCAACTAATGAAAAACTGTTTTTT.

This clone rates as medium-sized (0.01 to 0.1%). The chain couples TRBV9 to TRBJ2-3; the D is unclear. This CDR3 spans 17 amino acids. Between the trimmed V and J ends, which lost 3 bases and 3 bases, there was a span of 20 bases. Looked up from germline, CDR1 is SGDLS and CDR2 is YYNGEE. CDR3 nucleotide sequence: TGTGCCAGCAGCGATAGACAACGACCCCCCGTGACAGATACGCAGTATTTT. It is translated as CASSDRQRPPVTDTQYF.

CDR3 nucleotides: TGTGCCAGCAGCTTAGCGTCTCAAATAGCGGGAGGTTTATACGAGCAGTACTTC. Translated, it gives CASSLASQIAGGLYEQYF. The V call is TRBV7-8, the J call TRBJ2-7; 10 nucleotides align to TRBD2. V trimming: 0 bases; J trimming: 4 bases; junction bases outside the gene matches: 12. In germline, CDR1 is SGHVS, CDR2 FQNEAQ. The CDR3 loop spans 18 amino acids.

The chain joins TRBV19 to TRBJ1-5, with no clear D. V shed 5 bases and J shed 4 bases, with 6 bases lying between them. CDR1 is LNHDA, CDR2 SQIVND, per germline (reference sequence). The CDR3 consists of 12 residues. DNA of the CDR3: TGTGCCAGTAGTTTGGGTAATCAGCCCCAGCATTTT. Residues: CASSLGNQPQHF.

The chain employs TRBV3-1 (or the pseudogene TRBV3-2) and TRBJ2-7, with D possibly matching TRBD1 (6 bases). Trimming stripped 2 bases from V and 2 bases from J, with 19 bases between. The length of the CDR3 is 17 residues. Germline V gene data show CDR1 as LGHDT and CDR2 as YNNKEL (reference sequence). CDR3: CASSQPDSRDIAYEQYF. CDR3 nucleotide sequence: TGTGCCAGCAGCCAACCCGATTCCCGGGACATAGCCTACGAGCAGTACTTC.

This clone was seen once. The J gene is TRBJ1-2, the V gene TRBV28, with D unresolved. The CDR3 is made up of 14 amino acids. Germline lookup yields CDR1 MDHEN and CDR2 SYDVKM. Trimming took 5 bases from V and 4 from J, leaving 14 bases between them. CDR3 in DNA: TGTGCCAGCAGTATCCCTGGGGAGGGCTATGGCTACACCTTC. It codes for CASSIPGEGYGYTF.

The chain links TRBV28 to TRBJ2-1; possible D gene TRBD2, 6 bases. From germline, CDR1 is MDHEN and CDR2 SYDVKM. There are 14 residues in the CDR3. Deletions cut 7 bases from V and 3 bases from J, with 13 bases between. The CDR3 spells CASMGGANYNEQFF. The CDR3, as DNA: TGTGCCAGCATGGGGGGAGCTAACTACAATGAGCAGTTCTTC. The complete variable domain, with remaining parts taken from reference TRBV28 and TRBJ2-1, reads DVKVTQSSRYLVKRTGEKVFLECVQDMDHENMFWYRQDPGLGLRLIYFSYDVKMKEKGDIPEGYSVSREKKERFSLILESASTNQTSMYLCASMGGANYNEQFFGPGTRLTVL.

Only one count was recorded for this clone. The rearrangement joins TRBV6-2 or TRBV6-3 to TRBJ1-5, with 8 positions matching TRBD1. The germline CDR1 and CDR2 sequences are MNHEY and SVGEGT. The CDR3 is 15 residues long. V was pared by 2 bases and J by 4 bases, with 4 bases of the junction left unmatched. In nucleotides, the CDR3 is TGTGCCAGCAGTTACGACAGGGGACAGAATCAGCCCCAGCATTTT. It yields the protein CASSYDRGQNQPQHF.

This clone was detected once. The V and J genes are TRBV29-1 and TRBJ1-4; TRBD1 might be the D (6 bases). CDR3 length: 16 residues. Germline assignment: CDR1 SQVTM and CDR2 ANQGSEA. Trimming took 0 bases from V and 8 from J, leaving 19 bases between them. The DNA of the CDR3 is TGCAGCGTTGAAGATTACCATCGCAGGGGCAACGAAAAACTGTTTTTT. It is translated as CSVEDYHRRGNEKLFF.

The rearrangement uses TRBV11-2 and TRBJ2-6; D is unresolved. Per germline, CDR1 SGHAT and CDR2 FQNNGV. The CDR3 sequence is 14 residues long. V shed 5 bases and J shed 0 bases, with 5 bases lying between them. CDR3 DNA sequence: TGTGCCAGCAGCGCGTCCTCTGGGGCCAACGTCCTGACTTTC. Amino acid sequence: CASSASSGANVLTF.